This T cell receptor (beta chain) emerged from a study of human T cells and chemical hapten exposure (dated by TCRdb to about 2021). In terms of the full investigation: For sensitization, 2% DPC in acetone was applied to a 2 cm by 2 cm area of upper inner arm skin. Weekly therapeutic DPC doses were additionally applied to the scalp of patients throughout the approximately 24-week study period. Libraries were pooled for sequencing, and variation in per-sample TCR yields was attributed mainly to small differences in library volumes within the pool. For TCR sequencing, blood came from some 31 alopecia patients at anywhere from one to four time points (pre-sensitization, 2, 6 and 24 weeks). Blood samples were taken from patients before sensitization (week 0) and then at 2, 6 and about 24 weeks after DPC sensitization. In alopecia patients, the study followed how the peripheral blood TCR repertoire changed in vivo over primary and secondary sensitization to diphenylcyclopropenone (DPC), a hapten. Patch testing was done on the upper back using Finn chambers containing 0.01% DPC, and results were scored after 6 days according to International Contact Dermatitis Research Group standards. The patient cohort, mostly female, included alopecia areata with under or over 50% scalp involvement, alopecia totalis and alopecia universalis. Study-wide findings and limitations: Because all patients had alopecia, a presumed autoimmune disease, the immune response of the patients might differ from that of healthy individuals. Significantly more large CDR3 similarity clusters were formed by expanded TCRs than by pre-sensitization or healthy control sets, consistent with antigen-driven responses. Patch test score was positively correlated with the number of PT1 expanded TCRs, with significance at thresholds 8, 16 and 32 but not at 4. DPC sensitization did not change the number of TCRs with a frequency above 1 in 1000, and there was no evidence of changes in global repertoire structure. After repeated subsampling, changes were observed in the strength of the expansion versus patch-test correlation and in the threshold at which the correlation became significant.

Of note for this clonotype: Its antigen is unknown. Base quality data are lacking; no much larger clone is found one base away.

Libraries were built with RACE. TCRdb shows the sequencer as NextSeq 500. During library preparation, unique molecular identifiers were attached to individual cDNA molecules so that TCRs could be counted quantitatively and reproducibly. For every blood RNA sample, sequencing covered both the TCR alpha and TCR beta chains. The original pipeline was this. A median of about 89,000 TCRs per sample was observed, with a range of 23,224 to 690,600. V, J and CDR3 annotation of the TCR reads was performed with the Decombinator software suite. For the PS versus PT1 abundance plots, all samples were subsampled to the same number of TCRs (28,000). Expanded TCRs were defined as absent before sensitization and observed at least eight times at the 2-week time point. The public reads were run again by TCRdb, first through fastp at Q25 and then through MiXCR, and only productive beta chains were kept. Rows with one shared CDR3 protein collapse into an entry with the most common genes and DNA. The V and J calls shown here were made by TCRdb, not taken from the authors' results. This sample lists over 130,000 distinct CDR3 sequences; approximately 12% were detected once. About 1.3% of the sample is taken by the ten largest.

What this sample's time point label stands for: patch test 2, 6 weeks after DPC sensitization. This specimen's treatment or condition label, per the study, means: therapeutic diphenylcyclopropenone sensitization with weekly scalp DPC. Blood at each patch-test visit was drawn before the patch test was applied. Eligible patients were aged 18 to 70, diagnosed with alopecia, deemed suitable for DPC therapy, and excluded if pregnant. Unfractionated whole blood was collected in Tempus Blood RNA tubes, and total RNA was extracted from that blood. The sequence came from a woman aged 45-60 years with alopecia areata. Some clones in this sample may be carry-over from other donors' samples. The specimen comprised whole blood, sampled in connection with sensitization to the hapten diphenylcyclopropenone (DPC).

The CDR3 is CASSSNREPYEQYF. Read as DNA, the sequence is TGTGCCAGCAGCTCGAATCGGGAGCCCTACGAGCAGTACTTC. The chain links TRBV21-1 with TRBJ2-7. TRBV21-1 is marked as a pseudogene. The CDR3 contains 14 residues, cysteine and phenylalanine counted. The DNA shown is the 42-base CDR3, in frame from base 1.